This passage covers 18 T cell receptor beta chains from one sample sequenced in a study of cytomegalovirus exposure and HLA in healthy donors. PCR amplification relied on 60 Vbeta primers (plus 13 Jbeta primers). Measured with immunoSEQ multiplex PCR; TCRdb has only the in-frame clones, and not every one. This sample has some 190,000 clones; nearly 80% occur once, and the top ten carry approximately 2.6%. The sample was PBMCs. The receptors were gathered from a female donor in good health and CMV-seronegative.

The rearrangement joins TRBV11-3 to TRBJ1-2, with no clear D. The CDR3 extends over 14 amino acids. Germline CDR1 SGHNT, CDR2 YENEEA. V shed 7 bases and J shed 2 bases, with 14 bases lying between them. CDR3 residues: CASIWRNLNYGYTF. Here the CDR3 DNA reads TGTGCCAGCATATGGCGGAACTTAAACTATGGCTACACCTTC. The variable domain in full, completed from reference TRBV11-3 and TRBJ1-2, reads EAGVVQSPRYKIIEKKQPVAFWCNPISGHNTLYWYLQNLGQGPELLIRYENEEAVDDSQLPKDRFSAERLKGVDSTLKIQPAELGDSAVYLCASIWRNLNYGYTFGSGTRLTVV.

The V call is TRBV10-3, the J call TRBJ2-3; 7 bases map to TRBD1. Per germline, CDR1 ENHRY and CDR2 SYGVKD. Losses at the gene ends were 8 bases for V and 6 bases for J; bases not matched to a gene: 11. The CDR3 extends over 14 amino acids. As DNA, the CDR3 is TGTGCCATCGGAGAGGGGGCTACCCGTGATACGCAGTATTTT. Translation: CAIGEGATRDTQYF.

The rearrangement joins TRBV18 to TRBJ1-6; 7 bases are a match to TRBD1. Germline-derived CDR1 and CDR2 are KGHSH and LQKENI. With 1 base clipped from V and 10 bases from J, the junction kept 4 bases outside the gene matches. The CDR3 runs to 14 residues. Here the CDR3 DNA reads TGTGCCAGCTCACCACGACAGGGTATGTCACCCCTCCACTTT. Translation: CASSPRQGMSPLHF.

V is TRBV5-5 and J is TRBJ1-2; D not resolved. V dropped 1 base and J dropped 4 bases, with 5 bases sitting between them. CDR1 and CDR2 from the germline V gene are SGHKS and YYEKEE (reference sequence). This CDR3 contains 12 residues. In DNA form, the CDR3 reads TGTGCCAGCAGCTTGCAGATCTATGGCTACACCTTC. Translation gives CASSLQIYGYTF. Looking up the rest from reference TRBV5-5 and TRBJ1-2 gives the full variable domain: DAGVTQSPTHLIKTRGQQVTLRCSPISGHKSVSWYQQVLGQGPQFIFQYYEKEERGRGNFPDRFSARQFPNYSSELNVNALLLGDSALYLCASSLQIYGYTFGSGTRLTVV.

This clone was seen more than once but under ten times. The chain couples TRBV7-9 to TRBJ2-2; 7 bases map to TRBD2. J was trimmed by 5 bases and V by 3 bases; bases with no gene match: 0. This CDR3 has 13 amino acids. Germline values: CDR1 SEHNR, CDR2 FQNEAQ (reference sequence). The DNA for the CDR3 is TGTGCCAGCAGCTTGCGGGGGACCGGGGAGCTGTTTTTT. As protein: CASSLRGTGELFF. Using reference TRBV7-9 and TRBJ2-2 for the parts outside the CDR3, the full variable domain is DTGVSQNPRHKITKRGQNVTFRCDPISEHNRLYWYRQTLGQGPEFLTYFQNEAQLEKSRLLSDRFSAERPKGSFSTLEIQRTEQGDSAMYLCASSLRGTGELFFGEGSRLTVL.

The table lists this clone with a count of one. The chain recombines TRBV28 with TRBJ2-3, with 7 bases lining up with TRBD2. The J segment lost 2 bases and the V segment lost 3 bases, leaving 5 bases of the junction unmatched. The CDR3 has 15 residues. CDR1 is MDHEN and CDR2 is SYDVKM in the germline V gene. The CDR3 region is CASSLWEGDTDTQYF. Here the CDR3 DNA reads TGTGCCAGCAGTTTGTGGGAGGGTGACACAGATACGCAGTATTTT.

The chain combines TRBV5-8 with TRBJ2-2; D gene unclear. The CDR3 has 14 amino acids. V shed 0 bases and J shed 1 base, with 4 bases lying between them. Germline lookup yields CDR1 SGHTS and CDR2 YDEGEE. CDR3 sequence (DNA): TGTGCCAGCAGCTTGGTCAAGAACACCGGGGAGCTGTTTTTT. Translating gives CASSLVKNTGELFF.

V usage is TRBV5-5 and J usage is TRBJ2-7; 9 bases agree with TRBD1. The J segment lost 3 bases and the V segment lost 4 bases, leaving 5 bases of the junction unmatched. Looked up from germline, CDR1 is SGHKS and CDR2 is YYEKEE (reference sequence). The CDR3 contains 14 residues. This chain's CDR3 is CASSPGQGNYEQYF. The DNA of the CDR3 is TGTGCCAGCAGCCCGGGACAGGGTAACTACGAGCAGTACTTC. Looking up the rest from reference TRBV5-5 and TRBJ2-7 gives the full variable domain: DAGVTQSPTHLIKTRGQQVTLRCSPISGHKSVSWYQQVLGQGPQFIFQYYEKEERGRGNFPDRFSARQFPNYSSELNVNALLLGDSALYLCASSPGQGNYEQYFGPGTRLTVT.

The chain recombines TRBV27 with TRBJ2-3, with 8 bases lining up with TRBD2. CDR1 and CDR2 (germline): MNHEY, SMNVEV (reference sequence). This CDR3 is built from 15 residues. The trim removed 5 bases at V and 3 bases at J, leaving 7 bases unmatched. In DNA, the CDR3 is TGTGCCAGCAGTCCACGCCCTAGCGGGACAGATACGCAGTATTTT. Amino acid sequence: CASSPRPSGTDTQYF.

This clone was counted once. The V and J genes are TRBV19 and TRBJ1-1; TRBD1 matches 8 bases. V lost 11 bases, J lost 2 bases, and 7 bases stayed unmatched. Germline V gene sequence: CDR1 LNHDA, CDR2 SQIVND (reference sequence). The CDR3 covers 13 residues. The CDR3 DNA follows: TGTGCCTCGACAGGGGTCTTAAACACTGAAGCTTTCTTT. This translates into CASTGVLNTEAFF. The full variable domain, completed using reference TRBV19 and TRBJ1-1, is DGGITQSPKYLFRKEGQNVTLSCEQNLNHDAMYWYRQDPGQGLRLIYYSQIVNDFQKGDIAEGYSVSREKKESFPLTVTSAQKNPTAFYLCASTGVLNTEAFFGQGTRLTVV.

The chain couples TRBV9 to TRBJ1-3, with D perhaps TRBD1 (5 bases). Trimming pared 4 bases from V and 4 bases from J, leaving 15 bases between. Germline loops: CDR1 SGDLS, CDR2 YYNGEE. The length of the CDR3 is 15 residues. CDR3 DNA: TGTGCCAGCAGCATCTACGGGACTTCGGGAAACACCATATATTTT. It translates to CASSIYGTSGNTIYF.

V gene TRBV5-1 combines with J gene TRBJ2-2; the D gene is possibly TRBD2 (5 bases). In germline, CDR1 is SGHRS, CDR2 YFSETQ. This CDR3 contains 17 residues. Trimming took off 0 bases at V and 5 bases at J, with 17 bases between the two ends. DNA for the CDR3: TGCGCCAGCAGCTTGGTTCCAACGGGAATGGGGACCGGGGAGCTGTTTTTT. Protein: CASSLVPTGMGTGELFF.

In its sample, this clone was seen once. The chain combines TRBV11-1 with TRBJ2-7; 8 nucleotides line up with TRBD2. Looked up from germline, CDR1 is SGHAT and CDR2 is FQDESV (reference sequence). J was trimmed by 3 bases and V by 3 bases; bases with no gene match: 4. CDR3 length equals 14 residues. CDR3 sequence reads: CASSFPGLGYEQYF. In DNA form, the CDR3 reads TGTGCCAGCAGCTTTCCGGGACTAGGCTACGAGCAGTACTTC.

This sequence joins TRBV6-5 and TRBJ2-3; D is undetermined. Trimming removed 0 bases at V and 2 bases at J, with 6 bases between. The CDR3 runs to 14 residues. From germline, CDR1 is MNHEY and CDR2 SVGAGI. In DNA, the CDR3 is TGTGCCAGCAGTTACTCTCCCAACACAGATACGCAGTATTTT. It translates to CASSYSPNTDTQYF.

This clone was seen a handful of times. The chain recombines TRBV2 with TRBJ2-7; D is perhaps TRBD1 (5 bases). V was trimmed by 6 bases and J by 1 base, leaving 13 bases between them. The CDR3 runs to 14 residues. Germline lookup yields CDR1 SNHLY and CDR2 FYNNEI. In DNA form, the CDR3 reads TGTGCCAGCAGCCTGGGGCCACCATCCTACGAGCAGTACTTC. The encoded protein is CASSLGPPSYEQYF.

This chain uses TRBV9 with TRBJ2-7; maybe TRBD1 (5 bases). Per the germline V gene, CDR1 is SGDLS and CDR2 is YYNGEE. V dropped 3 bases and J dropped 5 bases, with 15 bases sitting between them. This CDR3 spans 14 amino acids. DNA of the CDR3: TGTGCCAGCAGCGCCTTGACAGAAAGGGACGAGCAGTACTTC. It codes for CASSALTERDEQYF.

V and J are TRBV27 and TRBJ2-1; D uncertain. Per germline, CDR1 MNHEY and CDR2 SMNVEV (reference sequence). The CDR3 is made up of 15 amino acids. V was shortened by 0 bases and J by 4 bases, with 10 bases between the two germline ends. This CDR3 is CASSLSSTPYNEQFF. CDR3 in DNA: TGTGCCAGCAGTTTATCGAGTACGCCATACAATGAGCAGTTCTTC.

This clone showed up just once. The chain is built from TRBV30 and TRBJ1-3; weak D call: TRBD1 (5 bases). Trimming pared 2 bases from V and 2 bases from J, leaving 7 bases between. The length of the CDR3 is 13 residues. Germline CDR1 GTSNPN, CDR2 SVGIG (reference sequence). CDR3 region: CAWSPGTGNTIYF. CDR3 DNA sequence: TGTGCCTGGAGTCCAGGGACTGGAAACACCATATATTTT.